Presented here are 18 T cell receptor beta chains from one specimen sequenced in a study of patients and donors after allogeneic stem cell transplantation. TCRdb recomputed calls from the RT-PCR reads with MiXCR, one row per CDR3 protein. The repertoire holds fewer than 60,000 distinct CDR3 sequences, with 13% as singletons. The material sequenced was blood, either unsorted or a sorted T cell fraction (not recorded which). The receptors derive from a human donor who was either an allogeneic HSCT recipient or a stem cell or donor lymphocyte infusion donor (not recorded which). It is not recorded whose cells these are; they may come from a transplant donor.

This clonotype was seen many times. V usage is TRBV6-5 and J usage is TRBJ1-4; possible D gene TRBD1, 6 bases. The V and J ends lost 4 bases and 7 bases respectively, with 16 bases between them. From germline, CDR1 is MNHEY and CDR2 SVGAGI. The CDR3 length is 15 residues. The CDR3 sequence: CASSSVSGASEKLFF. The CDR3 nucleotides are TGTGCCAGCAGTTCTGTGTCAGGGGCTAGTGAAAAACTGTTTTTT.

The genes are TRBV30 and TRBJ1-4; TRBD1 is a possible D gene (5 bases). V lost 2 bases and J lost 5, with 12 bases in between. Germline V lookup: CDR1 GTSNPN, CDR2 SVGIG (reference sequence). This CDR3 contains 14 residues. The DNA for the CDR3 is TGTGCCTGGAGTAGAGCCCAGGGAAATGAAAAACTGTTTTTT. Translated, it gives CAWSRAQGNEKLFF.

Points on this clonotype: A clone one base away is much larger, so this may be a read error. This chain connects TRBV18 to TRBJ1-1; D gene ambiguous. The CDR3 covers 13 residues. Germline V lookup: CDR1 KGHSH, CDR2 LQKENI. V lost 1 base to trimming and J lost 1 base, with 4 bases between them. As DNA, the CDR3 is TGTGCCAGCTCACCACAGCGGAACACTGAAGCTTTCTTT. It codes for CASSPQRNTEAFF. The entire variable domain, with the rest obtained from reference TRBV18 and TRBJ1-1, is as follows: NAGVMQNPRHLVRRRGQEARLRCSPMKGHSHVYWYRQLPEEGLKFMVYLQKENIIDESGMPKERFSAEFPKEGPSILRIQQVVRGDSAAYFCASSPQRNTEAFFGQGTRLTVV.

The genes are TRBV6-5 and TRBJ2-7; 9 positions agree with TRBD2. The CDR3 runs to 17 residues. V gave up 0 bases and J gave up 3 bases; unmatched junction bases: 9. Germline V gene data show CDR1 as MNHEY and CDR2 as SVGAGI. The CDR3, as DNA: TGTGCCAGCAGTTACTCTCTGCGCGGGAGGGCCTTCTACGAGCAGTACTTC. It yields the protein CASSYSLRGRAFYEQYF.

The chain is built from TRBV7-9 and TRBJ2-7; 8 positions match TRBD1. The V and J ends lost 5 bases and 3 bases, in that order; junction bases with no gene match: 6. Germline V gene sequence: CDR1 SEHNR, CDR2 FQNEAQ (reference sequence). This CDR3 spans 14 amino acids. CDR3 amino acids: CASSPRTGNYEQYF. CDR3 nucleotides: TGTGCCAGCAGCCCACGGACAGGGAACTACGAGCAGTACTTC. Using reference TRBV7-9 and TRBJ2-7 for the parts outside the CDR3, the full variable domain is DTGVSQNPRHKITKRGQNVTFRCDPISEHNRLYWYRQTLGQGPEFLTYFQNEAQLEKSRLLSDRFSAERPKGSFSTLEIQRTEQGDSAMYLCASSPRTGNYEQYFGPGTRLTVT.

The chain uses TRBV2 and TRBJ2-7, with D perhaps TRBD2 (5 bases). CDR1 is SNHLY, CDR2 FYNNEI, per germline. The germline V and J ends were trimmed by 4 bases and 5 bases, with 18 bases remaining between them. The CDR3 length is 15 residues. Here the CDR3 reads CASSAAGGKGDEQYF. DNA of the CDR3: TGTGCCAGCAGTGCTGCAGGAGGCAAGGGCGACGAGCAGTACTTC.

The rearrangement uses TRBV9 and TRBJ1-1; possible D gene TRBD1, 6 bases. Trimming shortened V by 0 bases and J by 2 bases, and 14 bases separated the two germline ends. Germline V gene data show CDR1 as SGDLS and CDR2 as YYNGEE. The CDR3 extends over 16 amino acids. DNA for the CDR3: TGTGCCAGCAGCGTAGAGGAGGCAGGGGCAAACACTGAAGCTTTCTTT. The encoded protein is CASSVEEAGANTEAFF.

This clonotype was counted a few times. The CDR3 loop is CATSDPLTGRGELFF. The CDR3 DNA reads TGTGCCACCAGTGATCCCCTGACAGGGCGCGGGGAGCTGTTTTTT. The chain recombines TRBV24-1 with TRBJ2-2; 7 bases align to TRBD1. In germline, CDR1 is KGHDR, CDR2 SFDVKD. The CDR3 has 15 residues. J lost 7 bases, V lost 3 bases, and 7 bases had no gene match.

The chain recombines TRBV6-2 or TRBV6-3 with TRBJ1-1; D is unclear. Germline CDR1 and CDR2: MNHEY and SVGEGT. There are 19 residues in the CDR3. V shed 0 bases and J shed 1 base, with 21 bases lying between them. CDR3 nucleotides: TGTGCCAGCAGTTACTCGAGGGATGCTCGGGCAGAAAGGAACACTGAAGCTTTCTTT. Residues: CASSYSRDARAERNTEAFF.

This clonotype occurred many times. The gene calls are TRBV12-3 or TRBV12-4 and TRBJ1-5, with D maybe TRBD1 (6 bases). V lost 5 bases, J lost 3 bases, and 11 bases lay in between. The CDR3 totals 14 residues. The chain's CDR3 is CASSTGIFNQPQHF. The DNA of the CDR3 is TGTGCCAGCAGTACAGGGATCTTCAATCAGCCCCAGCATTTT.

The chain is built from TRBV3-1 and TRBJ2-3, with 11 bases that match TRBD2. The CDR3 is 15 amino acids. Trimming took 5 bases from V and 0 from J; bases not matched to a gene: 1. Germline V gene lookup returns CDR1 LGHDT and CDR2 YNNKEL (reference sequence). The CDR3 is CASSGTSGSTDTQYF. The CDR3 DNA reads TGTGCCAGCAGCGGGACTAGCGGTAGCACAGATACGCAGTATTTT.

This sequence joins TRBV9 and TRBJ2-2; TRBD2 agrees at 12 bases. V shed 3 bases, J shed 5 bases, and the junction held 14 bases outside the gene matches. This CDR3 spans 19 amino acids. In germline, CDR1 is SGDLS, CDR2 YYNGEE. As DNA, the CDR3 is TGTGCCAGCAGCGCCCCTAGCGGGAGGGCCCTCGGGGAGACCGGGGAGCTGTTTTTT. Protein: CASSAPSGRALGETGELFF.

The V and J genes are TRBV27 and TRBJ2-7; D is unresolved. Between the trimmed V and J ends, which lost 6 bases and 6 bases, there was a span of 15 bases. This CDR3 has 13 amino acids. Germline lookup yields CDR1 MNHEY and CDR2 SMNVEV (reference sequence). In DNA, the CDR3 is TGTGCCAGCAGCTATTACCACTTTGGCGAGCAGTACTTC. Translation: CASSYYHFGEQYF.

The chain is built from TRBV5-1 and TRBJ2-2; D perhaps matches TRBD2 (5 bases). The V gene lost 4 bases and the J gene lost 5 bases, with 12 bases spanning the gap. This CDR3 has 14 residues. CDR1 and CDR2 from the germline V gene are SGHRS and YFSETQ. CDR3 DNA: TGCGCCAGCAGCCTTCCTAAGCGGACCGGGGAGCTGTTTTTT. It is translated as CASSLPKRTGELFF.

In its sample, this clonotype was seen a few times. The chain carries TRBV3-1 and TRBJ2-7; 10 nucleotides align to TRBD2. The CDR3 loop spans 15 amino acids. The V gene end was trimmed by 1 base and the J gene end by 3 bases; junction bases not matched to a gene: 3. Per the germline V gene, CDR1 is LGHDT and CDR2 is YNNKEL (reference sequence). The CDR3 here is CASSQALAGLYEQYF. In DNA, the CDR3 is TGTGCCAGCAGCCAAGCACTAGCGGGACTCTACGAGCAGTACTTC.

This clonotype was detected a few times. This rearrangement joins TRBV5-1 to TRBJ2-6; no definite D call. V gave up 0 bases and J gave up 3 bases, with 1 base separating them. There are 13 residues in the CDR3. Germline values: CDR1 SGHRS, CDR2 YFSETQ. The CDR3 sequence: CASSLDGANVLTF. DNA of the CDR3: TGCGCCAGCAGCTTGGATGGGGCCAACGTCCTGACTTTC.

This clonotype was seen many times. The rearrangement joins TRBV7-6 to TRBJ1-3, with D unresolved. V was clipped by 3 bases and J by 0 bases, with 6 bases between them. The CDR3 runs 14 residues. Germline CDR1 is SGHVS and CDR2 is FNYEAQ. The CDR3 loop is CASSLSISGNTIYF. CDR3 bases: TGTGCCAGCAGCTTGTCAATCTCTGGAAACACCATATATTTT.

The sample holds a few counts of this clonotype. V and J are TRBV5-8 and TRBJ2-1; 7 nucleotides align to TRBD2. The CDR3 covers 18 residues. From germline, CDR1 is SGHTS and CDR2 YDEGEE. V lost 4 bases to trimming and J lost 0 bases; unmatched junction nucleotides: 13. In DNA form, the CDR3 reads TGTGCCAGCAGCCAGCCTAGTAGCGGGCTACTCTCCTACAATGAGCAGTTCTTC. Protein sequence: CASSQPSSGLLSYNEQFF.